This T cell receptor beta chain was identified in a study of OX40 agonist ivuxolimab in advanced cancers. Study summary: Dose-escalation cases comprised hepatocellular carcinoma, melanoma, renal cell or head and neck cancer.

Peripheral blood came from all dose cohorts at three timepoints. The data were produced by immunoSEQ multiplex PCR, yet TCRdb's version contains in-frame clones alone and is incomplete. Among around 47,000 clones listed, 75% to 85% were seen once. This material consisted of CD4+ or CD8+ T cells sorted from blood, taken in a trial of the OX40 agonist ivuxolimab. The sequence came from an adult with an advanced solid tumor such as melanoma, head and neck, liver or kidney cancer.

The DNA of the CDR3 is TGTGCCAGCAGCCAAGAAGGACCGCGGGCAGCGGGGGGACCCACAGATACGCAGTATTTT. Translated: CASSQEGPRAAGGPTDTQYF. The rearrangement uses TRBV4-2 and TRBJ2-3, with 9 bases identical to TRBD2. The CDR3 consists of 20 residues. The V segment lost 0 bases and the J segment 2 bases; nucleotides outside the gene matches: 15. CDR1 and CDR2 (germline): LGHNA, YNFKEQ.